The T cell receptor (beta chain) described here comes from a study of cytomegalovirus exposure and HLA in healthy donors. The study's findings and limits: It was taken for granted in presence/absence analyses that sequencing depth across donors was roughly uniform. In a later analysis, several top co-occurrence clusters appeared linked to parvovirus B19, influenza, CMV and Epstein-Barr virus.

About this clone itself: No antigen is known for it.

The V end was cut by 4 bases, the J end by 7 bases, with 13 bases between. The CDR3 has 12 amino acids. Germline V gene sequence: CDR1 GTSNPN, CDR2 SVGIG (reference sequence). PCR was performed using 60 Vbeta and 13 Jbeta primers. TCRdb keeps only in-frame clones here, not all; method: immunoSEQ multiplex PCR. The table shows about 160,000 clones, with approximately 81% occurring only once. The receptor was derived from a young man in good health and CMV-seropositive. The sample comprised PBMCs. The rearrangement joins TRBV30 to TRBJ1-2; D gene unclear. For the CDR3, the DNA is TGTGCCTGGACACTTGGGCCTCGTGGCTACACCTTC. It yields the protein CAWTLGPRGYTF.